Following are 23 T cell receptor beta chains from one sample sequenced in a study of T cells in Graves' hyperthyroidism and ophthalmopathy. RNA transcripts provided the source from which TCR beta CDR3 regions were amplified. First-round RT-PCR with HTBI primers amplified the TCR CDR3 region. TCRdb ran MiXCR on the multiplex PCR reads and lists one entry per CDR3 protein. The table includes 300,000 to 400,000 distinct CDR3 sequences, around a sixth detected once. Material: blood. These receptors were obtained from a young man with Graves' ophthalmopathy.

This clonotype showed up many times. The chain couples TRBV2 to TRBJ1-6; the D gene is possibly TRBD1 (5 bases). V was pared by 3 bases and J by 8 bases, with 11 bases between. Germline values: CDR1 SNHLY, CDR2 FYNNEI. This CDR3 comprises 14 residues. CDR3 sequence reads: CASSDWRGDSPLHF. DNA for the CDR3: TGTGCCAGCAGTGATTGGCGGGGGGATTCACCCCTCCACTTT.

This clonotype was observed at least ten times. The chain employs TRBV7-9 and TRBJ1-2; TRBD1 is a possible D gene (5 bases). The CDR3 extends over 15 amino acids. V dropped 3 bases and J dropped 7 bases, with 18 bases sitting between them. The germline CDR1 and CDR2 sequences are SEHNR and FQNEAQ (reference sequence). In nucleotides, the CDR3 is TGTGCCAGCAGCTTCGGGACGGGGAGAGGCTTTGGCTACACCTTC. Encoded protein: CASSFGTGRGFGYTF.

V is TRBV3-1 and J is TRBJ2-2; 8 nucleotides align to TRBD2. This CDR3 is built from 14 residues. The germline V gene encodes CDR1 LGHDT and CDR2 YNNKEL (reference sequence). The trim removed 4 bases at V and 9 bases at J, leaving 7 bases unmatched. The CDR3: CASSLAGGGWELFF. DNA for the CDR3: TGTGCCAGCAGCCTCGCGGGGGGCGGTTGGGAGCTGTTTTTT. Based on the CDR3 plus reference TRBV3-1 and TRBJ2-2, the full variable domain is DTAVSQTPKYLVTQMGNDKSIKCEQNLGHDTMYWYKQDSKKFLKIMFSYNNKELIINETVPNRFSPKSPDKAHLNLHINSLELGDSAVYFCASSLAGGGWELFFGEGSRLTVL.

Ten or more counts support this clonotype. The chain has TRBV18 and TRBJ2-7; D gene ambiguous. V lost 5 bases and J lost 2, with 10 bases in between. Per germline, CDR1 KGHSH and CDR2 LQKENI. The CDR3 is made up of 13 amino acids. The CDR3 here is CASSEAQTYEQYF. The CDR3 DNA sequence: TGTGCCAGCTCAGAAGCACAGACCTACGAGCAGTACTTC.

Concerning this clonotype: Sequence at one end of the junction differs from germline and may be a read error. This CDR3 reads CAGSSVTSGNTIYF. Written as DNA, the CDR3 is TGCGCCGGCAGCTCTGTGACCTCTGGAAACACCATATATTTT. V and J are TRBV5-1 and TRBJ1-3; D is uncertain. There are 14 residues in the CDR3. The V gene's germline CDR1 is SGHRS and CDR2 YFSETQ.

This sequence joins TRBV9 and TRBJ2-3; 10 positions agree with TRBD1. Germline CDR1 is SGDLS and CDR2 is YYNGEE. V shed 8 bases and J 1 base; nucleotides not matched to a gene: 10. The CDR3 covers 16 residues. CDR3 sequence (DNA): TGTGCCAGAAAGACAGGGGGCTGGGAGGGCACAGATACGCAGTATTTT. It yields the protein CARKTGGWEGTDTQYF.

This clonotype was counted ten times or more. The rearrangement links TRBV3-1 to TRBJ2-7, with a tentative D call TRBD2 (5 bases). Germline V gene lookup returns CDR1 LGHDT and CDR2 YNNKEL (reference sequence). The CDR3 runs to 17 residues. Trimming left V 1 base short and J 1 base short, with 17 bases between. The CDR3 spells CASSQVPPGGSSYEQYF. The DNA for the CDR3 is TGTGCCAGCAGCCAAGTCCCTCCCGGTGGGAGTTCCTACGAGCAGTACTTC.

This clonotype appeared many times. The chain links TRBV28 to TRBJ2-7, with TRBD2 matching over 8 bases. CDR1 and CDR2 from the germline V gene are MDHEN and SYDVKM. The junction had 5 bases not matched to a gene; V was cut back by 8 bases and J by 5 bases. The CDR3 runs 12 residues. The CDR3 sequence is CASQAGGHEQYF. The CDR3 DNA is TGTGCCAGCCAGGCGGGGGGCCACGAGCAGTACTTC.

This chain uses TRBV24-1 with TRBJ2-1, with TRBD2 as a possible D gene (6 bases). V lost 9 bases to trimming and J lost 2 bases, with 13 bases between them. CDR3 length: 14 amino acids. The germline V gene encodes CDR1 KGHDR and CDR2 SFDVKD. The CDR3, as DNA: TGTGCCACCTCTAAGGCGGGGCCCTACAATGAGCAGTTCTTC. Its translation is CATSKAGPYNEQFF.

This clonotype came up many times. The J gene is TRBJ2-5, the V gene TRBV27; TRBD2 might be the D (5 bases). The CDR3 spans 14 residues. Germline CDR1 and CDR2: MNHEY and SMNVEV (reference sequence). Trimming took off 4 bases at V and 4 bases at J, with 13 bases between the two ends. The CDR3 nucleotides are TGTGCCAGCAGTTCGCACGGGATGAGAGAGACCCAGTACTTC. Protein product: CASSSHGMRETQYF.

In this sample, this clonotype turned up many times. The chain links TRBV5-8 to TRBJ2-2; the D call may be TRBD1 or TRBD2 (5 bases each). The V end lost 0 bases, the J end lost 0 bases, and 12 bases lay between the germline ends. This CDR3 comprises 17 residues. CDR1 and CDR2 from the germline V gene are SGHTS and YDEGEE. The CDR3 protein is CASSLAGASANTGELFF. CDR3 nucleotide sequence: TGTGCCAGCAGCTTGGCCGGGGCTTCCGCGAACACCGGGGAGCTGTTTTTT.

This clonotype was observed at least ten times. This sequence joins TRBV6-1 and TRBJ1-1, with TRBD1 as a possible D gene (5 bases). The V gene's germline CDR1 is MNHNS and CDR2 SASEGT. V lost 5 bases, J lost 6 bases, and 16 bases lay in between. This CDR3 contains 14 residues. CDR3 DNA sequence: TGTGCCAGCAGTATAGGGGATCTGGCCGCTGAAGCTTTCTTT. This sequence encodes CASSIGDLAAEAFF.

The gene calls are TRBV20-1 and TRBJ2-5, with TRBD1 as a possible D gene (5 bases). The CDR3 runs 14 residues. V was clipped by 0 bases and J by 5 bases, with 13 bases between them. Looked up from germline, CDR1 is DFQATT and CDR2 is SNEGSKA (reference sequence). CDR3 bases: TGCAGTGCTAGAGAAGGCAGGGATTGGGAGACCCAGTACTTC. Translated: CSAREGRDWETQYF.

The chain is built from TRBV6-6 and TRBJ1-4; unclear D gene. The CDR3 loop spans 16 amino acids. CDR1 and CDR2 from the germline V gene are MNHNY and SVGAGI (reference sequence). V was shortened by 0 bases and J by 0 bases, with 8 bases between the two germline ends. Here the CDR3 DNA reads TGTGCCAGCAGTTACTCGAACAGAGCAACTAATGAAAAACTGTTTTTT. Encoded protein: CASSYSNRATNEKLFF.

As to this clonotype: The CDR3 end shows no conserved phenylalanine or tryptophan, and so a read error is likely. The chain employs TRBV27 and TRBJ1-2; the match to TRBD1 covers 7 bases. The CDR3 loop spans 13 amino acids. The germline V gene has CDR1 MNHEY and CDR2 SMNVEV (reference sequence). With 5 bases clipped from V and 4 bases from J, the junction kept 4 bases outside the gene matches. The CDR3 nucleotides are TGTGCCAGCAGTCGGGACAGCCGCTATGGCTACACCCTC. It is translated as CASSRDSRYGYTL.

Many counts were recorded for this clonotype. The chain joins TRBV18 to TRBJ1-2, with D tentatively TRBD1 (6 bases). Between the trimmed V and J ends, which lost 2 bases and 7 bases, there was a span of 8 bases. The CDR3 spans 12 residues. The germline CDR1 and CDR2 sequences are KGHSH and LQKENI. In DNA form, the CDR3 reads TGTGCCAGCTCACCAGGGACATTTGGCTACACCTTC. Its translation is CASSPGTFGYTF.

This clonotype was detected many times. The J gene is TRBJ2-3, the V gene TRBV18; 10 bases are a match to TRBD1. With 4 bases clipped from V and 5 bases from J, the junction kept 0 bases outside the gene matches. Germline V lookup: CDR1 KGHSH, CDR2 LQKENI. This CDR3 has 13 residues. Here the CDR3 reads CASSRDRGDTQYF. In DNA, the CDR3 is TGTGCCAGCTCACGGGACAGGGGAGATACGCAGTATTTT.

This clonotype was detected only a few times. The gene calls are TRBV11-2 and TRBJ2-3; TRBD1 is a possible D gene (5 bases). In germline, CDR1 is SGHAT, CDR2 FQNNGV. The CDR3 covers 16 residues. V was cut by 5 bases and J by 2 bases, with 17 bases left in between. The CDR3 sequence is CASSHSRDSNTDTQYF. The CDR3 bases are TGTGCCAGCAGCCATAGCAGGGATTCTAACACAGATACGCAGTATTTT.

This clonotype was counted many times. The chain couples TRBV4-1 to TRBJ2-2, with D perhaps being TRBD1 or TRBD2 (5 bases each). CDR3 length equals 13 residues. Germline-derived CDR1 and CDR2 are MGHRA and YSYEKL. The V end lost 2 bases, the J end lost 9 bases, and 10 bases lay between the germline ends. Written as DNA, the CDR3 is TGCGCCAGCAGCCAACCAGGGAGAAGGGAGCTGTTTTTT. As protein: CASSQPGRRELFF.

The CDR3 loop reads CASSYTREGRYVIQYF. CDR3 coding DNA: TGTGCCAGCAGCTACACCCGGGAGGGCCGTTATGTCATTCAGTACTTC. The genes are TRBV28 and TRBJ2-4; 8 bases agree with TRBD2. Germline V CDR1 and CDR2: MDHEN, SYDVKM. The length of the CDR3 is 16 residues. The ends lost 6 bases at V and 9 bases at J; junction bases unmatched: 16.

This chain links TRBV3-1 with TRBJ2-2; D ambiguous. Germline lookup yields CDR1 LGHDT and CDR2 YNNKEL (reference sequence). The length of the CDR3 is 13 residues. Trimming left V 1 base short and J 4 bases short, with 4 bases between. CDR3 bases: TGTGCCAGCAGCCAAGTGGTCACCGGGGAGCTGTTTTTT. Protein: CASSQVVTGELFF. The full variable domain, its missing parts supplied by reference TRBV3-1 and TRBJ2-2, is DTAVSQTPKYLVTQMGNDKSIKCEQNLGHDTMYWYKQDSKKFLKIMFSYNNKELIINETVPNRFSPKSPDKAHLNLHINSLELGDSAVYFCASSQVVTGELFFGEGSRLTVL.

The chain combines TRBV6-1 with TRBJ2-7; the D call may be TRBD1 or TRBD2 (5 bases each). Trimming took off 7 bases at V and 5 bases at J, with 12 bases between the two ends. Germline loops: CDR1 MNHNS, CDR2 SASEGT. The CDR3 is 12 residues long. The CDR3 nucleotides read TGTGCCAGCACTATTGTGGGGGACGAGCAGTACTTC. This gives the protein CASTIVGDEQYF.

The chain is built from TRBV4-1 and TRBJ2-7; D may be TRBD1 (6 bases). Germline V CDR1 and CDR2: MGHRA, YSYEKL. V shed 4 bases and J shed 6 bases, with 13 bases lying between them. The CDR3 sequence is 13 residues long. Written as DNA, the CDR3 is TGCGCCAGCAGCCTCGTCGGGACAAGCGAGCAGTACTTC. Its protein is CASSLVGTSEQYF.